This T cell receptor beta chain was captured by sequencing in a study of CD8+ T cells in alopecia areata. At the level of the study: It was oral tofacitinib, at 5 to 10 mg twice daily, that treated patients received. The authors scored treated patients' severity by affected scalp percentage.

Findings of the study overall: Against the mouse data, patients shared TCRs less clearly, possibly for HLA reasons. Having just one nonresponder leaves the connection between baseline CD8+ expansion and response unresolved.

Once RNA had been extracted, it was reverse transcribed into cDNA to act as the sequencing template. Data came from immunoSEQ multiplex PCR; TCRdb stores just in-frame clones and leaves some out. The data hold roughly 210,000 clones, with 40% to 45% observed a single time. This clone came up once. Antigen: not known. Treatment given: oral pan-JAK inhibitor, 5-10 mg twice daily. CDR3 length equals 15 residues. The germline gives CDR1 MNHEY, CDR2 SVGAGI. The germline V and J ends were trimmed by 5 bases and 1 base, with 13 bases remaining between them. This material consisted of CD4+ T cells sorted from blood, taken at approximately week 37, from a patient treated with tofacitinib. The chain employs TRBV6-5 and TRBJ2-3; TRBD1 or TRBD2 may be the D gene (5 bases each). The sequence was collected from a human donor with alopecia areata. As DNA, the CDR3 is TGTGCCAGCAGTCGGGACGGTCAGGGCACAGATACGCAGTATTTT. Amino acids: CASSRDGQGTDTQYF.